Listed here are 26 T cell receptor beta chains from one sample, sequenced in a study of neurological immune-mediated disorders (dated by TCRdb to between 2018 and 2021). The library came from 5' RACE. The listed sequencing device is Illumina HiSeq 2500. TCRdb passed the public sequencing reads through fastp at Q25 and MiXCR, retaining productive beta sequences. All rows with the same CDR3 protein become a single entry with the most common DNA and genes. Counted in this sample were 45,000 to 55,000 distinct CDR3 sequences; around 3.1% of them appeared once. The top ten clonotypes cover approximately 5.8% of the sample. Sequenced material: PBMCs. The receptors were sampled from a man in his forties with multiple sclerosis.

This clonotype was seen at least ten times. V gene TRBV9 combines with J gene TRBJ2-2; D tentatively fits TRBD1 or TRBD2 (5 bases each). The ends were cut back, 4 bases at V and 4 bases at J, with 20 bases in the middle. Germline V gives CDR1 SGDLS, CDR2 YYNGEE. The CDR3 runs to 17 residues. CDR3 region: CASSLPDRGPPTGELFF. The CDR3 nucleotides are TGTGCCAGCAGCCTACCCGACAGAGGGCCACCCACCGGGGAGCTGTTTTTT.

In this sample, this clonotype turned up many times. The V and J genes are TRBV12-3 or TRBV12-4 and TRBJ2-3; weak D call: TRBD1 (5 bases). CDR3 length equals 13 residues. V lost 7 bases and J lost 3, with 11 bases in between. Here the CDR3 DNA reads TGTGCCAGCACCCTTACAGGAACAGATACGCAGTATTTT. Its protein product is CASTLTGTDTQYF.

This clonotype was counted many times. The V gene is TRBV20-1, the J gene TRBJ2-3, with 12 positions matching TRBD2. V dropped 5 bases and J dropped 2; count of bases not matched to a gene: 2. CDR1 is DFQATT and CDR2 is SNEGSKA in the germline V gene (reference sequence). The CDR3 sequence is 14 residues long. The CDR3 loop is CSAGLAGNTDTQYF. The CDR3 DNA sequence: TGCAGTGCTGGACTAGCGGGGAACACAGATACGCAGTATTTT.

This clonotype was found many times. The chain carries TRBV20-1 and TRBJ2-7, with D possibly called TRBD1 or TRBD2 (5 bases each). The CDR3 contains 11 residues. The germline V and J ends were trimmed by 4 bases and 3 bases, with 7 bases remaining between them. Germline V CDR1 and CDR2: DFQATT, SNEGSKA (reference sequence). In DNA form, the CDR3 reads TGCAGTGCTAAGAGGGGCTACGAGCAGTACTTC. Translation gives CSAKRGYEQYF.

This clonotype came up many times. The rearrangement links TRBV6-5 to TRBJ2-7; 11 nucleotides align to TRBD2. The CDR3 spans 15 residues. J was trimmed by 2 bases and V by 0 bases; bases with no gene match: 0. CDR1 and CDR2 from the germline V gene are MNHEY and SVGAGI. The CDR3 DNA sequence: TGTGCCAGCAGTTACTCTAGCGGGGGGGCCTACGAGCAGTACTTC. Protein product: CASSYSSGGAYEQYF.

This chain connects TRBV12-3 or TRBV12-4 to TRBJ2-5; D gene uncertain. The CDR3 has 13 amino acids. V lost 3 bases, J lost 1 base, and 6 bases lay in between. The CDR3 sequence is CASSFTVQETQYF. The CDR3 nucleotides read TGTGCCAGCAGTTTTACAGTCCAAGAGACCCAGTACTTC.

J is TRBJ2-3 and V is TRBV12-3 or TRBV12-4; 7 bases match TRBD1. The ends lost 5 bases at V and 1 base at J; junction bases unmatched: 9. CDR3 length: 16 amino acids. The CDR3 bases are TGTGCCAGCAGTCCTCGGACAGGTAAGGGCACAGATACGCAGTATTTT. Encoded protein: CASSPRTGKGTDTQYF.

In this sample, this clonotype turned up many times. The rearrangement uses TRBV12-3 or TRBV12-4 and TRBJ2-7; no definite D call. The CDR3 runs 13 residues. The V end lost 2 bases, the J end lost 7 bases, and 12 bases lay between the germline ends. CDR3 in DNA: TGTGCCAGCAGTTTAAGGCCCCCCGAGGAGCAGTACTTC. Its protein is CASSLRPPEEQYF.

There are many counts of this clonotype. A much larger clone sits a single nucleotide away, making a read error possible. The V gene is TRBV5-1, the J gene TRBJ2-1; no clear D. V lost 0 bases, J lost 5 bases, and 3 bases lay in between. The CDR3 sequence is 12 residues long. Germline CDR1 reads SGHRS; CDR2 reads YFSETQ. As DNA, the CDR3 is TGCGCCAGCAGCTTGGGGCACAATGAGCAGTTCTTC. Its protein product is CASSLGHNEQFF. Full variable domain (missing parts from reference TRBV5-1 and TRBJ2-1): KAGVTQTPRYLIKTRGQQVTLSCSPISGHRSVSWYQQTPGQGLQFLFEYFSETQRNKGNFPGRFSGRQFSNSRSEMNVSTLELGDSALYLCASSLGHNEQFFGPGTRLTVL.

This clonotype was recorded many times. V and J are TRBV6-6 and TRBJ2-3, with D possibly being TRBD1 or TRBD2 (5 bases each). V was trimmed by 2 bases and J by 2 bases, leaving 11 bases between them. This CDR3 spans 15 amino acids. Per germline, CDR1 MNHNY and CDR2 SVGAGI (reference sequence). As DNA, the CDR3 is TGTGCCAGCAGTTACGGGGGTCCCCCCACAGATACGCAGTATTTT. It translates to CASSYGGPPTDTQYF.

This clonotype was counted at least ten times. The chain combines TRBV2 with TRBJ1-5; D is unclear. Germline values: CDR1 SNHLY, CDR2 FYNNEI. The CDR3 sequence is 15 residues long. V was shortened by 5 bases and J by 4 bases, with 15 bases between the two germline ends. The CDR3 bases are TGTGCCAGCAGTCGGGGTACACCCCTAAATCAGCCCCAGCATTTT. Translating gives CASSRGTPLNQPQHF.

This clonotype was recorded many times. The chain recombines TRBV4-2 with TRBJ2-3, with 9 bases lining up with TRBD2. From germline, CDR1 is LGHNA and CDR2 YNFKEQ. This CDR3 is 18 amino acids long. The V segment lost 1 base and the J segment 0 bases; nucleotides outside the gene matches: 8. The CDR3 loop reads CASSQVVLAGVSTDTQYF. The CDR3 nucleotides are TGTGCCAGCAGCCAAGTGGTTTTAGCGGGGGTTAGCACAGATACGCAGTATTTT.

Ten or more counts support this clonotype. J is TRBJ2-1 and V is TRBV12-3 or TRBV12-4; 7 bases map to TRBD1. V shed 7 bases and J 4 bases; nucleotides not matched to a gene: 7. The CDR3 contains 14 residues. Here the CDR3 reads CASNRQGNYNEQFF. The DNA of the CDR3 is TGTGCCAGCAACCGACAGGGAAATTACAATGAGCAGTTCTTC.

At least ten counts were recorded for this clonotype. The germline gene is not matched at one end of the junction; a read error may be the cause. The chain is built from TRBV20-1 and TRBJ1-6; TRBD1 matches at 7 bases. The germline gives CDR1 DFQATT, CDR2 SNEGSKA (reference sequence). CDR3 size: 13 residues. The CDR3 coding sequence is TGCAGTCATGACAGGGTAGGGAATTCACCCCTCAACTTT. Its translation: CSHDRVGNSPLNF.

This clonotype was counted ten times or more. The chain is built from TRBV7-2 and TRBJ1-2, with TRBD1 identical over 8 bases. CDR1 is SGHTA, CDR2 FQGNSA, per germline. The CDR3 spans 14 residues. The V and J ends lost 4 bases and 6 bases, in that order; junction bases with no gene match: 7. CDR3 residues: CASSYRDRKDGYTF. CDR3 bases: TGTGCCAGCAGCTACCGGGACAGGAAAGATGGCTACACCTTC. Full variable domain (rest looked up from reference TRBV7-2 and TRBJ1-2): GAGVSQSPSNKVTEKGKDVELRCDPISGHTALYWYRQSLGQGLEFLIYFQGNSAPDKSGLPSDRFSAERTGGSVSTLTIQRTQQEDSAVYLCASSYRDRKDGYTFGSGTRLTVV.

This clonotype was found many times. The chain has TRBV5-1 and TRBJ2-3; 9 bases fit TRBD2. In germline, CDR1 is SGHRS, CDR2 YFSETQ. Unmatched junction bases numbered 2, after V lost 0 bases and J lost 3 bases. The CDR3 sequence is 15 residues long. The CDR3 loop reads CASSLVAGDTDTQYF. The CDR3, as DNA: TGCGCCAGCAGCTTGGTAGCGGGGGATACAGATACGCAGTATTTT.

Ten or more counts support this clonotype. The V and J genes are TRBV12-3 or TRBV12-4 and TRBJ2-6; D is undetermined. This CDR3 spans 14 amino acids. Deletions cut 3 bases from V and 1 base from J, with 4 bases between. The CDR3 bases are TGTGCCAGCAGTTTCTCTTCTGGGGCCAACGTCCTGACTTTC. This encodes CASSFSSGANVLTF.

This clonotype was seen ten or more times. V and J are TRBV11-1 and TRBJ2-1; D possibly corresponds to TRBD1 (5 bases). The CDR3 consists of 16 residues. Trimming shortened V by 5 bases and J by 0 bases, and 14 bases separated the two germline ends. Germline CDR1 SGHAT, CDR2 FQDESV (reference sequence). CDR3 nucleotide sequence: TGTGCCAGCAGCGTAGTAGGGGCAGGCTCCTACAATGAGCAGTTCTTC. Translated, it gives CASSVVGAGSYNEQFF.

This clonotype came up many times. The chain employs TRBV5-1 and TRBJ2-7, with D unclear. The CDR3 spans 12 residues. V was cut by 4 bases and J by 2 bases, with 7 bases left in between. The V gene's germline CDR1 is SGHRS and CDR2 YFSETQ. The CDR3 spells CASSRLPYEQYF. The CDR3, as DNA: TGCGCCAGCAGCCGTCTACCCTACGAGCAGTACTTC.

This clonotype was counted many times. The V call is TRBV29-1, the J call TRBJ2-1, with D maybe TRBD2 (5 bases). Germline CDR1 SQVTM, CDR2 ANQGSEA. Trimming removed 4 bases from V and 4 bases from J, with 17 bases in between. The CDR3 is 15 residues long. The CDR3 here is CSVGLGLRRYNEQFF. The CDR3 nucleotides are TGCAGCGTTGGGCTTGGGCTTCGGAGGTACAATGAGCAGTTCTTC.

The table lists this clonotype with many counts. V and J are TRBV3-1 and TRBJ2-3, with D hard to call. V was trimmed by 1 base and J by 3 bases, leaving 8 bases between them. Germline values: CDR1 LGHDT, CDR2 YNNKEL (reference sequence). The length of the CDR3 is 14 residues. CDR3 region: CASSQVGSTDTQYF. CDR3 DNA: TGTGCCAGCAGCCAAGTGGGTTCTACAGATACGCAGTATTTT.

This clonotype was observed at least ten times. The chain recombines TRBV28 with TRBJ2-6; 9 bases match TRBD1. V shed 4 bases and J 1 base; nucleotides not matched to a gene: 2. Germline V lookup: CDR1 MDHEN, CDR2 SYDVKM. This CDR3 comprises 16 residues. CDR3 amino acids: CASSWDRVSGANVLTF. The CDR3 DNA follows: TGTGCCAGCAGTTGGGACAGGGTTTCTGGGGCCAACGTCCTGACTTTC.

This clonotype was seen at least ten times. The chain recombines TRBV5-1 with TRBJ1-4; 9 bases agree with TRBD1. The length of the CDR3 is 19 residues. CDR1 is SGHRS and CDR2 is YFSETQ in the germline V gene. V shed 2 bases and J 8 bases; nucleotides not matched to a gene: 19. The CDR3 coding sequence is TGCGCCAGCAGCTTTGGGCCGGGACAGGGTATCTATAATGGCGAAAAACTGTTTTTT. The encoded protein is CASSFGPGQGIYNGEKLFF.

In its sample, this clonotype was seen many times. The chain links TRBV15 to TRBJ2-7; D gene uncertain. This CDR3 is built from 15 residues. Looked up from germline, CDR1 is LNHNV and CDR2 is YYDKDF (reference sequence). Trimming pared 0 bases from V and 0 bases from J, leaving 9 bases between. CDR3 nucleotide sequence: TGTGCCACCAGCAGAGATCGGGTTCGCTCCTACGAGCAGTACTTC. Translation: CATSRDRVRSYEQYF.

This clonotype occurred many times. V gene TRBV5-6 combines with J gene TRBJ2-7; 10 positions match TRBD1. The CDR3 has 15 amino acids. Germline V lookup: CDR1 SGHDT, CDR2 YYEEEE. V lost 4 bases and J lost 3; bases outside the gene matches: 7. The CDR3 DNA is TGTGCCAGCAGCCGAACTGGGACAGGGGACTACGAGCAGTACTTC. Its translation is CASSRTGTGDYEQYF. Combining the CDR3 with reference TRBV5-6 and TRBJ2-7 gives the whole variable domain DAGVTQSPTHLIKTRGQQVTLRCSPKSGHDTVSWYQQALGQGPQFIFQYYEEEERQRGNFPDRFSGHQFPNYSSELNVNALLLGDSALYLCASSRTGTGDYEQYFGPGTRLTVT.

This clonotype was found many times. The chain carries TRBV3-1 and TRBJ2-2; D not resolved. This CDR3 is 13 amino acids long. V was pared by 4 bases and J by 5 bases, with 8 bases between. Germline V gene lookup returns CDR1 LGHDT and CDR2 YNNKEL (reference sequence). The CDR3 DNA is TGTGCCAGCAGCCCAATGGGTACCGGGGAGCTGTTTTTT. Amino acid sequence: CASSPMGTGELFF. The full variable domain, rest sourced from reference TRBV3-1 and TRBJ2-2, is DTAVSQTPKYLVTQMGNDKSIKCEQNLGHDTMYWYKQDSKKFLKIMFSYNNKELIINETVPNRFSPKSPDKAHLNLHINSLELGDSAVYFCASSPMGTGELFFGEGSRLTVL.